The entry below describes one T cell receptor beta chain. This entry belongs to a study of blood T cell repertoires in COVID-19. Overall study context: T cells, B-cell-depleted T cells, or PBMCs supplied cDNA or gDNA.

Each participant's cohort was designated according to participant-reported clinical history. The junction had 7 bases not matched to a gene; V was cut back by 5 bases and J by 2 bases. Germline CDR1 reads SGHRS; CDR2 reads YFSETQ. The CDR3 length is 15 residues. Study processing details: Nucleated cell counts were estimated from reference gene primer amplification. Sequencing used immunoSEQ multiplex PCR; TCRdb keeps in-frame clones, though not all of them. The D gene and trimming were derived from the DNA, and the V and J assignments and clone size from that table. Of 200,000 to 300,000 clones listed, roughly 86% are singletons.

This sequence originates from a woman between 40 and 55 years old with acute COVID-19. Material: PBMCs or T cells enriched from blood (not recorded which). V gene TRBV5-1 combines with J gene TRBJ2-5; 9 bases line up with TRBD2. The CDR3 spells CASRRTSVSQETQYF. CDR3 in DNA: TGCGCCAGCAGACGGACTAGCGTTTCGCAAGAGACCCAGTACTTC.